A selection of T cell receptor beta chains follows, all from one sample in a study of radiotherapy plus CTLA-4 blockade in lung cancer. TCRdb's copy holds only in-frame clones and misses some; the assay was immunoSEQ multiplex PCR. The sample includes 25,000 to 30,000 clones, around four fifths seen only once; the top ten take approximately 25%. The sequences come from peripheral blood, collected from a patient treated with radiotherapy plus ipilimumab. The receptors stem from a human donor with non-small cell lung cancer that progressed on radiotherapy plus ipilimumab. Both conserved end residues are part of each CDR3. The order of the fields is clone size, V gene, J gene, D gene, CDR3 DNA, CDR3 protein. The D gene is left open where the match is weak. The size field is filled for only some rows; it gives once, few, many or a size class.

size: once
V: TRBV7-2
J: TRBJ1-4
D: .
DNA: TGTGCCAGCAGCTTAGGGGGGGCAGGGGTTGAAAAACTGTTTTTT
CDR3: CASSLGGAGVEKLFF

size: .
V: TRBV4-2
J: TRBJ1-5
D: .
DNA: TGTGCCAGCAGCCAAGTTGGGAGTAGCAATCAGCCCCAGCATTTT
CDR3: CASSQVGSSNQPQHF

size: .
V: TRBV4-1
J: TRBJ2-1
D: .
DNA: TGCGCCAGCAGCCAATTATGGGGGGTAACCTCCTACAATGAGCAGTTCTTC
CDR3: CASSQLWGVTSYNEQFF

size: .
V: TRBV5-1
J: TRBJ2-2
D: TRBD1
DNA: TGCGCCAGCAGCCCCATTGGACAGGGGGCCTTGGACACCGGGGAGCTGTTTTTT
CDR3: CASSPIGQGALDTGELFF

size: few
V: TRBV7-8
J: TRBJ2-1
D: .
DNA: TGTGCCAGCAGCTTAGATAGACACAATGAGCAGTTCTTC
CDR3: CASSLDRHNEQFF

size: .
V: TRBV25-1
J: TRBJ1-1
D: .
DNA: TGTGCCAGCAGACAAGGGGGGGGCGGCACTGAAGCTTTCTTT
CDR3: CASRQGGGGTEAFF

size: .
V: TRBV9
J: TRBJ1-6
D: .
DNA: TGTGCCAGCGCCGAGGGTCCGGGTGGGGGCACCCTCCACTTT
CDR3: CASAEGPGGGTLHF

size: .
V: TRBV5-1
J: TRBJ2-3
D: TRBD2
DNA: TGCGCCAGCAGCTTGTTGACTAGCGGGGGGGCGACAGATACGCAGTATTTT
CDR3: CASSLLTSGGATDTQYF

size: .
V: TRBV19
J: TRBJ1-1
D: .
DNA: TGTGCCAGTAGTTCCCGAGACCGAGGATTGAACACTGAAGCTTTCTTT
CDR3: CASSSRDRGLNTEAFF

size: .
V: TRBV9
J: TRBJ2-7
D: .
DNA: TGTGCCAGCAGCGTAGAGGGCAAGAACGAGCAGTACTTC
CDR3: CASSVEGKNEQYF

size: .
V: TRBV6-1
J: TRBJ2-6
D: .
DNA: TGTGCCAGCAGTGACCCTAGAGCTTTTGGCTTCTCTGGGGCCAACGTCCTGACTTTC
CDR3: CASSDPRAFGFSGANVLTF

size: .
V: TRBV7-9
J: TRBJ1-2
D: .
DNA: TGTGCCAGCATGGGTATCACAAGCAACTATGGCTACACCTTC
CDR3: CASMGITSNYGYTF

size: once
V: TRBV15
J: TRBJ1-4
D: TRBD1
DNA: TGTGCCACCAGAGGGACAGGGCATGCAACTAATGAAAAACTGTTTTTT
CDR3: CATRGTGHATNEKLFF

size: .
V: TRBV4-3
J: TRBJ2-7
D: TRBD1
DNA: TGCGCCAGCAGTCAGATCGCCCTGAGCCAGGGGGCCTACGAGCAGTACTTC
CDR3: CASSQIALSQGAYEQYF

size: .
V: TRBV5-5
J: TRBJ1-5
D: .
DNA: TGTGCCAGCAGCTCTCGAGGGGGTGGGAATCAGCCCCAGCATTTT
CDR3: CASSSRGGGNQPQHF

size: .
V: TRBV4-2
J: TRBJ1-2
D: .
DNA: TGTGTCAGCAGCCAAGAACTGACCACTGGCTATGGCTACACCTTC
CDR3: CVSSQELTTGYGYTF

size: .
V: TRBV4-3
J: TRBJ2-1
D: TRBD1
DNA: TGCGCCAGCAGCCAAGATTCAGGGGGCGCCTACAATGAGCAGTTCTTC
CDR3: CASSQDSGGAYNEQFF

size: .
V: TRBV11-2
J: TRBJ2-3
D: TRBD2
DNA: TGTGCCAGCAGCCATGGACTAGCGGGCACAGATACGCAGTATTTT
CDR3: CASSHGLAGTDTQYF

size: .
V: TRBV5-1
J: TRBJ2-1
D: .
DNA: TGCGCCAGCAGCTTAGCAGGGAAAGATGAGCAGTTCTTC
CDR3: CASSLAGKDEQFF

size: few
V: TRBV10-2
J: TRBJ2-7
D: TRBD1
DNA: TGCGCCAGCAGTGAACGGACAGGGGGTTACTACGAGCAGTACTTC
CDR3: CASSERTGGYYEQYF

size: .
V: TRBV4-3
J: TRBJ2-2
D: TRBD1
DNA: TGCGCCAGCAGCCCGCAAACAGGGGTGGTAGGGGAGCTGTTTTTT
CDR3: CASSPQTGVVGELFF

size: once
V: TRBV2
J: TRBJ2-1
D: .
DNA: TGTGCCAGCAGTGATCCCTCGGCCGTAAAGGCCTACAATGAGCAGTTCTTC
CDR3: CASSDPSAVKAYNEQFF

size: .
V: TRBV2
J: TRBJ2-7
D: .
DNA: TGTGCCAGCAGCCAGCTGGGCGGGAAATCTTACGAGCAGTACTTC
CDR3: CASSQLGGKSYEQYF

size: few
V: TRBV7-2
J: TRBJ1-4
D: .
DNA: TGTGCCAGCAGCTTCACGGAAAGGGAAAAACTGTTTTTT
CDR3: CASSFTEREKLFF

size: .
V: TRBV5-1
J: TRBJ2-1
D: .
DNA: TGCGCCAGCAGCTTGGAACCCCCCCCTTACAATGAGCAGTTCTTC
CDR3: CASSLEPPPYNEQFF

size: .
V: TRBV7-3
J: TRBJ2-5
D: .
DNA: TGTGCCAGCAGCTCGGAGACCGGAGAGACCCAGTACTTC
CDR3: CASSSETGETQYF

size: .
V: TRBV5-4
J: TRBJ2-2
D: TRBD1
DNA: TGTGCCAGCAGCCCGGCGACAGGGGACACCGGGGAGCTGTTTTTT
CDR3: CASSPATGDTGELFF

size: .
V: TRBV27
J: TRBJ2-5
D: .
DNA: TGTGCCAGCAGTTCGCTACTCCAAGAGACCCAGTACTTC
CDR3: CASSSLLQETQYF

size: .
V: TRBV27
J: TRBJ1-6
D: .
DNA: TGTGCCAGCAGTCCTTCTCGGGGTTATAATTCACCCCTCCACTTT
CDR3: CASSPSRGYNSPLHF

size: .
V: TRBV27
J: TRBJ1-3
D: TRBD1
DNA: TGTGCCAGCGGAAGAGCAGGGGGCCGGTCTGGAAACACCATATATTTT
CDR3: CASGRAGGRSGNTIYF

size: .
V: TRBV7-3
J: TRBJ2-3
D: TRBD2
DNA: TGTGCCAGCAGCTTCTCGGGGGGTGGCACAGATACGCAGTATTTT
CDR3: CASSFSGGGTDTQYF

size: .
V: TRBV5-5
J: TRBJ2-1
D: TRBD2
DNA: TGTGCCAGCAGCTTACTAGCGGGGGGACTCTACAATGAGCAGTTCTTC
CDR3: CASSLLAGGLYNEQFF

size: once
V: TRBV6-5
J: TRBJ2-1
D: TRBD2
DNA: TGTGCCAGCAGTTCCGGACTAGCGGAAACCTACAATGAGCAGTTCTTC
CDR3: CASSSGLAETYNEQFF

size: .
V: TRBV27
J: TRBJ1-1
D: .
DNA: TGTGCCAGCTCCCCAACAGGCGCTGAAGCTTTCTTT
CDR3: CASSPTGAEAFF

size: .
V: TRBV27
J: TRBJ2-7
D: TRBD2
DNA: TGTGCCAGCAGCGGGAGAGGGCGGGGGGCATGCCACGAGCAGTACTTC
CDR3: CASSGRGRGACHEQYF

size: .
V: TRBV4-1
J: TRBJ1-1
D: TRBD1
DNA: TGCGCCAGCAGCCGGCGTGACAGGGCTGAGAACACTGAAGCTTTCTTT
CDR3: CASSRRDRAENTEAFF

size: few
V: TRBV19
J: TRBJ2-5
D: .
DNA: TGTGCCAGTAGTATGGACAGAAACCAAGAGACCCAGTACTTC
CDR3: CASSMDRNQETQYF

size: once
V: TRBV4-2
J: TRBJ2-6
D: .
DNA: TGTGCCAGCAGCTCTTCTGGGGCCAACGTCCTGACTTTC
CDR3: CASSSSGANVLTF

size: once
V: TRBV5-1
J: TRBJ2-2
D: .
DNA: TGCGCCAGCAGCTTCGACAGTTCCGGCGGGGAGCTGTTTTTT
CDR3: CASSFDSSGGELFF